This TCR beta chain derives from a study of long-term antiretroviral therapy in people with HIV. This CDR3 contains 13 residues. Germline V gene data show CDR1 as ENHRY and CDR2 as SYGVKD. The germline V and J ends were trimmed by 10 bases and 3 bases, with 14 bases remaining between them. Survey-level resolution applied to immunoSEQ assay v3.0. Sequencing used immunoSEQ multiplex PCR; TCRdb keeps in-frame clones, though not all of them. The repertoire consists of around 26,000 clones, with more than 85% occurring once and the leading ten covering about 9%. Specimen: unsorted PBMCs, collected 7.6 years after starting antiretroviral therapy. The TCR comes from a woman between 40 and 55 years old with HIV. This chain joins TRBV10-3 and TRBJ2-3; no reliable D call. The chain's CDR3 is CATAHARTDTQYF. CDR3 DNA: TGTGCCACGGCCCATGCAAGGACAGATACGCAGTATTTT.